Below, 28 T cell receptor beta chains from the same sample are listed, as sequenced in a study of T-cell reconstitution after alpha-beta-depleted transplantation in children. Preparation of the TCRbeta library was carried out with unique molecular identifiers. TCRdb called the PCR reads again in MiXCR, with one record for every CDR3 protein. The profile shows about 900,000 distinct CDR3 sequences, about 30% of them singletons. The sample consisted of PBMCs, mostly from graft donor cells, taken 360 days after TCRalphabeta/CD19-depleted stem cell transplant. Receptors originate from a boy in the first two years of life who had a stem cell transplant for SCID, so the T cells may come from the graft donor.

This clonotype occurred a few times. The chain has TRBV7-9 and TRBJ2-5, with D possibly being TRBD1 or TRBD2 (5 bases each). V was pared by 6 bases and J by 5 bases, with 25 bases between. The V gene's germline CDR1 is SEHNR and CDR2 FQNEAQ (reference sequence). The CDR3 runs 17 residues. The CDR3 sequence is CASSFRPVGVSWETQYF. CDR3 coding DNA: TGTGCCAGCAGTTTCCGGCCCGTGGGGGTTTCTTGGGAGACCCAGTACTTC.

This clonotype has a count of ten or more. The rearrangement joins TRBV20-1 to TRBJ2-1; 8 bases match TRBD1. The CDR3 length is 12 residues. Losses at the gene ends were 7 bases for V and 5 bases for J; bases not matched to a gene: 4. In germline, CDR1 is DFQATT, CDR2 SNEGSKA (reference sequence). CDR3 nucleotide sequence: TGCAGTGTTCCGGACAGGGACAATGAGCAGTTCTTC. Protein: CSVPDRDNEQFF.

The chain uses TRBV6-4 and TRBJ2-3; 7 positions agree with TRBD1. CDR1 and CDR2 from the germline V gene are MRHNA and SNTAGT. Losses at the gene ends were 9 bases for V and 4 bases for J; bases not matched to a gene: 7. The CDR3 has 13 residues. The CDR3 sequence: CASAGTEADTQYF. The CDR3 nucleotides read TGTGCCAGTGCCGGGACAGAGGCAGATACGCAGTATTTT.

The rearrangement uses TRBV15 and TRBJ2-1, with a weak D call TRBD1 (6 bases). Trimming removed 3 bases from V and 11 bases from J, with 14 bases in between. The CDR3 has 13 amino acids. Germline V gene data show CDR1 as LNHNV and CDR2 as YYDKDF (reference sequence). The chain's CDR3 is CATSRATGPKQFF. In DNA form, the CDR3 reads TGTGCCACCAGCAGGGCGACAGGCCCTAAGCAGTTCTTC.

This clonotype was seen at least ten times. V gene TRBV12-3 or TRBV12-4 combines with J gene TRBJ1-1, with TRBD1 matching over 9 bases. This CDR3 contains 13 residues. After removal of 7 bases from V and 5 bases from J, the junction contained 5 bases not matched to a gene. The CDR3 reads CASTIQGATEAFF. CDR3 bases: TGTGCCAGCACCATACAGGGGGCAACTGAAGCTTTCTTT.

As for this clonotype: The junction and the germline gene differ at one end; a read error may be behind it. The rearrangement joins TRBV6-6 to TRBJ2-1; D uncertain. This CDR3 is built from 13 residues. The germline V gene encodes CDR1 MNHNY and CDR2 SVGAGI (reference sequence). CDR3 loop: CASSYSLENEQFF. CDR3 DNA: TGTGCCAGCAGCTACTCGTTGGAGAATGAGCAGTTCTTC.

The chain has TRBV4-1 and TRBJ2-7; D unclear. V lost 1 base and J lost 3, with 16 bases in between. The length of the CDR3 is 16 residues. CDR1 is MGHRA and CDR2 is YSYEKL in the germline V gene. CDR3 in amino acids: CASSQGSAQPFYEQYF. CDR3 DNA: TGCGCCAGCAGCCAAGGAAGTGCACAGCCATTCTACGAGCAGTACTTC.

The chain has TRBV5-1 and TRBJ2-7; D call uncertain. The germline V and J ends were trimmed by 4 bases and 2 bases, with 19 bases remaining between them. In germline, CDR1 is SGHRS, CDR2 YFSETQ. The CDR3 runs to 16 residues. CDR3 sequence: CASSPFLEGRPYEQYF. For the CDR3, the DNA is TGCGCCAGCAGCCCATTCTTGGAAGGGCGACCCTACGAGCAGTACTTC.

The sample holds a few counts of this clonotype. CDR3 residues: CASSSLGQARSYEQYF. CDR3 DNA sequence: TGTGCCAGCAGTTCTCTTGGGCAGGCCCGATCCTACGAGCAGTACTTC. V usage is TRBV27 and J usage is TRBJ2-7; no firm D call. CDR1 and CDR2 (germline): MNHEY, SMNVEV (reference sequence). V lost 4 bases and J 1 base, leaving 17 bases between the germline ends. The CDR3 has 16 residues.

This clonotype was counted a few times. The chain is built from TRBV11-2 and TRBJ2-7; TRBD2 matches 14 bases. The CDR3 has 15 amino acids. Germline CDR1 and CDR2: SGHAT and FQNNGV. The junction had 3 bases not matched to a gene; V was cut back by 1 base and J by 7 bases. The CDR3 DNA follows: TGTGCCAGCAGCTTAGCGGGACTAGCGGGGGATGAGCAGTACTTC. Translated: CASSLAGLAGDEQYF.

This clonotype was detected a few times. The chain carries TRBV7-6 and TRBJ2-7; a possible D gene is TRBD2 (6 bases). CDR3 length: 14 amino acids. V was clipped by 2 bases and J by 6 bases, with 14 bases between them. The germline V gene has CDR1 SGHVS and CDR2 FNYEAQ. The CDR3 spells CASSLTETGVEQYF. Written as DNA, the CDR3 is TGTGCCAGCAGCTTAACGGAAACGGGGGTCGAGCAGTACTTC.

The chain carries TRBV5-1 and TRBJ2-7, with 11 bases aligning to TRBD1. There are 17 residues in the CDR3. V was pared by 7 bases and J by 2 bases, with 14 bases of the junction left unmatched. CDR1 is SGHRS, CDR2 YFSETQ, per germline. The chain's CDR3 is CASPGGTGGPLPYEQYF. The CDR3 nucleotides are TGCGCCAGCCCAGGCGGGACAGGGGGTCCCCTTCCCTACGAGCAGTACTTC.

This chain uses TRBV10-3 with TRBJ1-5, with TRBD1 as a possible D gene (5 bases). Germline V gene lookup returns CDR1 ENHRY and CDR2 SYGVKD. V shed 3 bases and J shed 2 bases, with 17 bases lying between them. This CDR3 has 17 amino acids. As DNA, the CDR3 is TGTGCCATCAGTGAAGAGGAGGGGAGGGTGGGCAATCAGCCCCAGCATTTT. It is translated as CAISEEEGRVGNQPQHF.

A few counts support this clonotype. The CDR3 nucleotides read TGTGCCAGCAGCGGAATCAGCGGGGGGGCCACAGATACGCAGTATTTT. Protein sequence: CASSGISGGATDTQYF. The V gene is TRBV7-2, the J gene TRBJ2-3; 10 positions match TRBD2. Unmatched junction bases numbered 7, after V lost 5 bases and J lost 2 bases. Per germline, CDR1 SGHTA and CDR2 FQGNSA. This CDR3 is built from 16 residues. The full variable domain, with the rest looked up from reference TRBV7-2 and TRBJ2-3, is GAGVSQSPSNKVTEKGKDVELRCDPISGHTALYWYRQSLGQGLEFLIYFQGNSAPDKSGLPSDRFSAERTGGSVSTLTIQRTQQEDSAVYLCASSGISGGATDTQYFGPGTRLTVL.

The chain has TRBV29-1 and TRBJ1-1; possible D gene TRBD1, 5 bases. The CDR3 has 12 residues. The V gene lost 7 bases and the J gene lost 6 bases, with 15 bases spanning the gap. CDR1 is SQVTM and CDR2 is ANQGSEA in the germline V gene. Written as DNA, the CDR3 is TGCAGCGGGGAGAGGGAAGGGGCTGAAGCTTTCTTT. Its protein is CSGEREGAEAFF.

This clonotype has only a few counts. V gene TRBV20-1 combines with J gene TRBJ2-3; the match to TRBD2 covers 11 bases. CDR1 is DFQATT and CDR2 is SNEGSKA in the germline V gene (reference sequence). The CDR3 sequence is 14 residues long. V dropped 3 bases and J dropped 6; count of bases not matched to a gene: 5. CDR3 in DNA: TGCAGTGCTAGGGATTCTAGCGGGAGGGATACGCAGTATTTT. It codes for CSARDSSGRDTQYF.

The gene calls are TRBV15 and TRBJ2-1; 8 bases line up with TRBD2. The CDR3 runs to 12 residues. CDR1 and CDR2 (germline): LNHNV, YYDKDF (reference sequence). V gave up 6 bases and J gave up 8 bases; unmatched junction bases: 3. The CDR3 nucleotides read TGTGCCACCAGGGCAGCGGGGGATGAGCAGTTCTTC. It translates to CATRAAGDEQFF.

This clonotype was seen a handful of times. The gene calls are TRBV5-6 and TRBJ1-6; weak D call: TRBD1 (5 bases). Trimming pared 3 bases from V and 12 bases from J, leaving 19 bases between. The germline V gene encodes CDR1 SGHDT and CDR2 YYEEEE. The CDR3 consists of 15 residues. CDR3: CASSYPPGAGRPLHF. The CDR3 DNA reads TGTGCCAGCAGCTATCCACCTGGGGCGGGGAGACCCCTCCACTTT.

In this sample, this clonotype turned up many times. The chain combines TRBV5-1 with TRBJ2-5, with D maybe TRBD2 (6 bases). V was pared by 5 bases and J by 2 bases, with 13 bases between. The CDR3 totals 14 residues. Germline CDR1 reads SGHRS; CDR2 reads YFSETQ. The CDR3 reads CASRTGGGQETQYF. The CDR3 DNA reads TGCGCCAGCAGGACCGGTGGGGGGCAAGAGACCCAGTACTTC. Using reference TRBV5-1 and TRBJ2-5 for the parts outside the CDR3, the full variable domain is KAGVTQTPRYLIKTRGQQVTLSCSPISGHRSVSWYQQTPGQGLQFLFEYFSETQRNKGNFPGRFSGRQFSNSRSEMNVSTLELGDSALYLCASRTGGGQETQYFGPGTRLLVL.

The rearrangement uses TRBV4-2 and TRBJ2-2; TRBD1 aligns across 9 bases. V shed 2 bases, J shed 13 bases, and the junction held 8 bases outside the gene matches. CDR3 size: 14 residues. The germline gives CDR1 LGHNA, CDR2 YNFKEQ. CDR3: CASSQPNTGGWLFF. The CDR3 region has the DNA TGTGCCAGCAGCCAACCGAATACAGGGGGCTGGCTGTTTTTT.

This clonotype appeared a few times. The CDR3 DNA reads TGTGCCAGCAGTTACGCCGACAGGGAGAAGGGCTACACCTTC. This sequence encodes CASSYADREKGYTF. This chain joins TRBV12-3 or TRBV12-4 and TRBJ1-2, with 7 bases fitting TRBD1. V was clipped by 4 bases and J by 8 bases; unmatched bases: 10. This CDR3 is 14 amino acids long.

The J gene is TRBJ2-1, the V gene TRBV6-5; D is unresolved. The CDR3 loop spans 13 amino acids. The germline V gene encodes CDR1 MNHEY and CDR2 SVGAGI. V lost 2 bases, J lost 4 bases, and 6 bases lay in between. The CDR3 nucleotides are TGTGCCAGCAGTTACGCTAATTACAATGAGCAGTTCTTC. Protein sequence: CASSYANYNEQFF.

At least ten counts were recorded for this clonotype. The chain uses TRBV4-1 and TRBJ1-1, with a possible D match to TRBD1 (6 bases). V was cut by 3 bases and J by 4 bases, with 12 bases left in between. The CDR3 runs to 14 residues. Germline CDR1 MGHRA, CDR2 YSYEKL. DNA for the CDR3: TGCGCCAGCAGCCATGGCGACAGGCCCACTGAAGCTTTCTTT. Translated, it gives CASSHGDRPTEAFF.

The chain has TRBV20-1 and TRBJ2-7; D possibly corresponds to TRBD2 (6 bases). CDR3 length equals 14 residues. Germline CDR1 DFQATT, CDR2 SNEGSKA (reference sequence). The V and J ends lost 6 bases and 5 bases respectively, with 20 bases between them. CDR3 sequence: CSAKTWGREDEQYF. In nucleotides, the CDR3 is TGCAGTGCCAAAACCTGGGGCAGGGAGGACGAGCAGTACTTC.

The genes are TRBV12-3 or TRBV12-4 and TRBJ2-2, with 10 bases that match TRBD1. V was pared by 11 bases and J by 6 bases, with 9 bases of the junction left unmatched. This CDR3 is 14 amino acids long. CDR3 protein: CAATGQGVAGELFF. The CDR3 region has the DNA TGTGCCGCCACCGGACAGGGGGTGGCCGGGGAGCTGTTTTTT.

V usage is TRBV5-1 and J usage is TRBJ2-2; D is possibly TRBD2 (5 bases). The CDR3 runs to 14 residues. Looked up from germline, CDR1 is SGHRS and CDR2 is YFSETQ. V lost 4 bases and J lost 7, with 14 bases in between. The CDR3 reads CASSGGVVGGELFF. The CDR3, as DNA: TGCGCCAGCAGCGGAGGAGTGGTAGGCGGGGAGCTGTTTTTT. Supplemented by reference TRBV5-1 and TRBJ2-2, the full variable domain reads KAGVTQTPRYLIKTRGQQVTLSCSPISGHRSVSWYQQTPGQGLQFLFEYFSETQRNKGNFPGRFSGRQFSNSRSEMNVSTLELGDSALYLCASSGGVVGGELFFGEGSRLTVL.

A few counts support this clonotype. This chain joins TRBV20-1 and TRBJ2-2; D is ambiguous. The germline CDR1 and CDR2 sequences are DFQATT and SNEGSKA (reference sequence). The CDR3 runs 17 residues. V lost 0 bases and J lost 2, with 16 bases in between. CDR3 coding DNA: TGCAGTGCTAGAGATGGAAGGGTGGTAGGCAACACCGGGGAGCTGTTTTTT. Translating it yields CSARDGRVVGNTGELFF.

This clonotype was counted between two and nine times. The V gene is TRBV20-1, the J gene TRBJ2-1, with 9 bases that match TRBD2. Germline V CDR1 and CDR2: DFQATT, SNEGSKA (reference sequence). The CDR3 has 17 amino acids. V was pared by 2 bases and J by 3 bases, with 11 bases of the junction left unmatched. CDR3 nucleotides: TGCAGTGCTAGACAAAGAATTAGCGGGGGTCTCTACAATGAGCAGTTCTTC. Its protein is CSARQRISGGLYNEQFF.